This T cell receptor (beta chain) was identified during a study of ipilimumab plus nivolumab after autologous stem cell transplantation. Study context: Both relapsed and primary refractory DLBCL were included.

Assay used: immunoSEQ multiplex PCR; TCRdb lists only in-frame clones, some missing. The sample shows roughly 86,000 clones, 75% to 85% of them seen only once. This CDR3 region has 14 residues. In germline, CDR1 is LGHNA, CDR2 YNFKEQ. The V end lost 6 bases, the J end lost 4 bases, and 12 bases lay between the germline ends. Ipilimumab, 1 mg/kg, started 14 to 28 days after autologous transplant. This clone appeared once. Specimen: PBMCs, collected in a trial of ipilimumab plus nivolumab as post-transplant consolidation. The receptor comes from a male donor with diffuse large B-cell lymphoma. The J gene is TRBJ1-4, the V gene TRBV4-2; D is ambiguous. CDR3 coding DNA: TGTGCCAGCAGTTCGACGCGGTATAATGAAAAACTGTTTTTT. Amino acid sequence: CASSSTRYNEKLFF.